These 25 T cell receptor beta chains came from one sample sequenced in a study of cytomegalovirus exposure and HLA in healthy donors. With 60 Vbeta and 13 Jbeta primers, the PCR was carried out. The method was immunoSEQ multiplex PCR; TCRdb's version includes in-frame clones alone and lacks a portion of them. The sample consists of around 130,000 clones, about 81% of them appearing once. Sequenced material: PBMCs. The source is a woman in her thirties or forties in good health and CMV-seropositive.

The table lists this clone with a few counts. The chain is built from TRBV2 and TRBJ2-4; D ambiguous. The CDR3 extends over 15 amino acids. Germline CDR1 SNHLY, CDR2 FYNNEI. Trimming left V 1 base short and J 0 bases short, with 7 bases between. The CDR3 DNA sequence: TGTGCCAGCAGTGAAGGAGTACTAGCCAAAAACATTCAGTACTTC. This sequence encodes CASSEGVLAKNIQYF.

This chain connects TRBV6-5 to TRBJ1-4, with D hard to call. The V gene lost 5 bases and the J gene lost 0 bases, with 10 bases spanning the gap. Germline CDR1 and CDR2: MNHEY and SVGAGI. The CDR3 runs 15 residues. CDR3 coding DNA: TGTGCCAGCAGTCGGACTTTTGCAACTAATGAAAAACTGTTTTTT. It encodes CASSRTFATNEKLFF.

This chain joins TRBV10-3 and TRBJ1-5; TRBD1 agrees at 7 bases. This CDR3 has 15 residues. CDR1 ENHRY and CDR2 SYGVKD come from the germline V gene. The V and J ends lost 5 bases and 2 bases, in that order; junction bases with no gene match: 6. The CDR3 spells CAISPTGQGNQPQHF. As DNA, the CDR3 is TGTGCCATCAGTCCGACAGGGCAAGGCAATCAGCCCCAGCATTTT.

This rearrangement joins TRBV5-4 to TRBJ1-1; D perhaps matches TRBD1 (5 bases). The V and J ends lost 6 bases and 1 base respectively, with 16 bases between them. The CDR3 covers 15 residues. Germline lookup yields CDR1 SGHNT and CDR2 YYREEE (reference sequence). CDR3 sequence: CASNPVGGENTEAFF. DNA for the CDR3: TGTGCCAGCAACCCCGTGGGGGGGGAGAACACTGAAGCTTTCTTT.

The chain has TRBV9 and TRBJ2-1; 10 positions match TRBD1. The germline gives CDR1 SGDLS, CDR2 YYNGEE. V dropped 2 bases and J dropped 6; count of bases not matched to a gene: 5. This CDR3 comprises 15 residues. The CDR3 nucleotides are TGTGCCAGCAGCGTGGAGGGGACAGGGGTCAATGAGCAGTTCTTC. It yields the protein CASSVEGTGVNEQFF.

This rearrangement joins TRBV7-2 to TRBJ2-1, with a weak D call TRBD1 (6 bases). CDR1 and CDR2 (germline): SGHTA, FQGNSA. The CDR3 covers 15 residues. V lost 1 base, J lost 0 bases, and 7 bases lay in between. The CDR3 here is CASSLGGPSYNEQFF. In nucleotides, the CDR3 is TGTGCCAGCAGCTTAGGGGGGCCCTCCTACAATGAGCAGTTCTTC.

This clone has a handful of counts. One junction end does not reproduce the germline sequence, and a read error may be involved. V gene TRBV7-7 combines with J gene TRBJ2-5, with 7 bases aligning to TRBD1. The CDR3 has 14 residues. Germline V CDR1 and CDR2: SSHAT, FNYEAQ (reference sequence). As DNA, the CDR3 is TGTGCTAGCAGCCCAAGACAGGGCCAAGAGACCCAGTACTTC. Translation: CASSPRQGQETQYF.

For the CDR3, the DNA is TGTGCCATCAGTGTGAGCGGGGGGCCCCAAGAGACCCAGTACTTC. Translating gives CAISVSGGPQETQYF. The genes are TRBV10-3 and TRBJ2-5; 9 bases are shared with TRBD2. The CDR3 length is 15 residues. J was trimmed by 1 base and V by 4 bases; bases with no gene match: 4. The germline gives CDR1 ENHRY, CDR2 SYGVKD.

V usage is TRBV5-4 and J usage is TRBJ2-7; TRBD2 agrees at 8 bases. Trimming took 0 bases from V and 0 from J; bases not matched to a gene: 8. The CDR3 has 17 residues. Germline V gene data show CDR1 as SGHNT and CDR2 as YYREEE (reference sequence). The CDR3 DNA reads as TGTGCCAGCAGCTTGGGGGCGGGGGGCGGTTACTCCTACGAGCAGTACTTC. Translation gives CASSLGAGGGYSYEQYF.

This chain links TRBV5-4 with TRBJ2-7; D possibly corresponds to TRBD1 (6 bases). With 0 bases removed from V and 2 bases from J, the gap between germline ends came to 12 bases. The CDR3 is 15 amino acids. The germline gives CDR1 SGHNT, CDR2 YYREEE (reference sequence). This CDR3 reads CASSLGGQRAYEQYF. In nucleotides, the CDR3 is TGTGCCAGCAGCTTGGGTGGACAGCGAGCCTACGAGCAGTACTTC.

The chain combines TRBV6-5 with TRBJ1-2, with D perhaps matching TRBD1 (5 bases). Trimming cost V 2 bases and J 5 bases, with 18 bases left between them. CDR1 MNHEY and CDR2 SVGAGI come from the germline V gene. The CDR3 contains 16 residues. The CDR3 DNA reads TGTGCCAGCAGTTACGGAGGGGCCGATATTTGGTATGGCTACACCTTC. Protein: CASSYGGADIWYGYTF.

V and J are TRBV2 and TRBJ2-7, with TRBD1 identical over 7 bases. Looked up from germline, CDR1 is SNHLY and CDR2 is FYNNEI. This CDR3 comprises 14 residues. The V gene end was trimmed by 7 bases and the J gene end by 1 base; junction bases not matched to a gene: 7. The CDR3 sequence: CASKMETGSYEQYF. DNA of the CDR3: TGTGCCAGCAAAATGGAGACAGGGTCCTACGAGCAGTACTTC.

The chain combines TRBV5-1 with TRBJ2-5; D remains unclear. V was pared by 0 bases and J by 5 bases, with 11 bases between. The CDR3 loop spans 14 amino acids. CDR1 SGHRS and CDR2 YFSETQ come from the germline V gene. CDR3 sequence (DNA): TGCGCCAGCAGCTTGGCCGGAGAGTTGGAGACCCAGTACTTC. This codes for CASSLAGELETQYF.

CDR3 in amino acids: CASSVAGYDSPLHF. The CDR3 DNA reads as TGTGCCAGCAGCGTAGCAGGGTATGATTCACCCCTCCACTTT. The rearrangement uses TRBV9 and TRBJ1-6; perhaps TRBD1 as D (5 bases). The CDR3 covers 14 residues. Trimming stripped 0 bases from V and 8 bases from J, with 9 bases between. CDR1 SGDLS and CDR2 YYNGEE come from the germline V gene.

CDR3 bases: TGTGCCAGCAGTGCAGGGGGCTCCTCCTACGAGCAGTACTTC. Its protein is CASSAGGSSYEQYF. This chain uses TRBV28 with TRBJ2-7, with TRBD1 identical over 8 bases. The V gene's germline CDR1 is MDHEN and CDR2 SYDVKM. The ends lost 5 bases at V and 0 bases at J; junction bases unmatched: 3. There are 14 residues in the CDR3. Supplemented by reference TRBV28 and TRBJ2-7, the full variable domain reads DVKVTQSSRYLVKRTGEKVFLECVQDMDHENMFWYRQDPGLGLRLIYFSYDVKMKEKGDIPEGYSVSREKKERFSLILESASTNQTSMYLCASSAGGSSYEQYFGPGTRLTVT.

A word on this clone: The junction shows a germline mismatch at one end, possibly a read error. The chain combines TRBV6-5 with TRBJ1-1; D perhaps matches TRBD1 (5 bases). Germline loops: CDR1 MNHEY, CDR2 SVGAGI. The CDR3 totals 15 residues. CDR3 protein: CASSNSGGEGTEAFF. The CDR3 nucleotides are TGTGCCAGCAGTAACTCGGGAGGGGAGGGCACTGAAGCTTTCTTT.

The chain has TRBV5-1 and TRBJ2-3; tentatively, D is TRBD1 (6 bases). Germline CDR1 is SGHRS and CDR2 is YFSETQ. Trimming removed 0 bases at V and 5 bases at J, with 16 bases between. CDR3 length: 16 residues. The CDR3 sequence is CASSLGVGAHGDTQYF. Written as DNA, the CDR3 is TGCGCCAGCAGCTTGGGGGTGGGGGCGCATGGAGATACGCAGTATTTT.

Only one count was recorded for this clone. V usage is TRBV18 and J usage is TRBJ1-2, with D possibly TRBD1 on 5 matching bases. This CDR3 spans 14 amino acids. CDR1 and CDR2 (germline): KGHSH, LQKENI. V was cut by 3 bases and J by 8 bases, with 16 bases left in between. The CDR3 loop reads CASSPKQGQGGYTF. Written as DNA, the CDR3 is TGTGCCAGCTCACCTAAACAAGGTCAGGGAGGCTACACCTTC. The full variable domain, rest sourced from reference TRBV18 and TRBJ1-2, is NAGVMQNPRHLVRRRGQEARLRCSPMKGHSHVYWYRQLPEEGLKFMVYLQKENIIDESGMPKERFSAEFPKEGPSILRIQQVVRGDSAAYFCASSPKQGQGGYTFGSGTRLTVV.

V gene TRBV5-4 combines with J gene TRBJ1-1, with a possible D match to TRBD1 (6 bases). CDR3 size: 15 residues. Germline-derived CDR1 and CDR2 are SGHNT and YYREEE (reference sequence). V gave up 2 bases and J gave up 0 bases, with 11 bases separating them. In DNA, the CDR3 is TGTGCCAGCAGCTTTGGGGGACAAGTGAACACTGAAGCTTTCTTT. Translating it yields CASSFGGQVNTEAFF.

This chain joins TRBV5-1 and TRBJ2-7; 8 bases align to TRBD2. Germline V lookup: CDR1 SGHRS, CDR2 YFSETQ. V gave up 0 bases and J gave up 2 bases; unmatched junction bases: 7. The CDR3 loop spans 16 amino acids. CDR3 bases: TGCGCCAGCAGCTTGGCCGGGGGGGCTCGGGCCTACGAGCAGTACTTC. Translated, it gives CASSLAGGARAYEQYF.

This clone has just a few counts. The J gene is TRBJ2-5, the V gene TRBV2, with D perhaps matching TRBD2 (6 bases). V lost 4 bases, J lost 5 bases, and 20 bases lay in between. The CDR3 runs 16 residues. Germline assignment: CDR1 SNHLY and CDR2 FYNNEI. The CDR3 spells CASSGAVADDEETQYF. The CDR3 bases are TGTGCCAGCAGTGGGGCTGTAGCGGACGACGAGGAGACCCAGTACTTC. Variable domain in full (rest from reference TRBV2 and TRBJ2-5): EPEVTQTPSHQVTQMGQEVILRCVPISNHLYFYWYRQILGQKVEFLVSFYNNEISEKSEIFDDQFSVERPDGSNFTLKIRSTKLEDSAMYFCASSGAVADDEETQYFGPGTRLLVL.

This clone was detected only once. V and J are TRBV9 and TRBJ1-3; the match to TRBD1 covers 7 bases. Per the germline V gene, CDR1 is SGDLS and CDR2 is YYNGEE. Trimming at V came to 4 bases and at J to 4 bases, leaving 5 bases not matched to a gene. This CDR3 has 14 amino acids. In DNA, the CDR3 is TGTGCCAGCAGCCTCTCGGGACAGGGAAACACCATATATTTT. It yields the protein CASSLSGQGNTIYF.

The rearrangement links TRBV5-1 to TRBJ1-2; TRBD1 agrees at 8 bases. V trimming: 4 bases; J trimming: 10 bases; junction bases outside the gene matches: 9. This CDR3 is built from 13 residues. Per germline, CDR1 SGHRS and CDR2 YFSETQ. The CDR3: CASSPDRVDDYTF. In nucleotides, the CDR3 is TGCGCCAGCAGCCCGGACAGGGTTGATGACTACACCTTC.

The gene calls are TRBV5-1 and TRBJ1-2, with 7 bases lining up with TRBD1. This CDR3 has 16 amino acids. Looked up from germline, CDR1 is SGHRS and CDR2 is YFSETQ. Trimming took 4 bases from V and 2 from J; bases not matched to a gene: 11. As DNA, the CDR3 is TGCGCCAGCAGCGAGCCCGCAGGGGGTCAAAACTATGGCTACACCTTC. Encoded protein: CASSEPAGGQNYGYTF.

In DNA, the CDR3 is TGTGCCAGCTCAGCAGACCCTACAGGGTACACTGAAGCTTTCTTT. Its protein product is CASSADPTGYTEAFF. J is TRBJ1-1 and V is TRBV18; perhaps TRBD1 as D (6 bases). Trimming shortened V by 5 bases and J by 3 bases, and 16 bases separated the two germline ends. CDR1 and CDR2 (germline): KGHSH, LQKENI. The CDR3 is made up of 15 amino acids.